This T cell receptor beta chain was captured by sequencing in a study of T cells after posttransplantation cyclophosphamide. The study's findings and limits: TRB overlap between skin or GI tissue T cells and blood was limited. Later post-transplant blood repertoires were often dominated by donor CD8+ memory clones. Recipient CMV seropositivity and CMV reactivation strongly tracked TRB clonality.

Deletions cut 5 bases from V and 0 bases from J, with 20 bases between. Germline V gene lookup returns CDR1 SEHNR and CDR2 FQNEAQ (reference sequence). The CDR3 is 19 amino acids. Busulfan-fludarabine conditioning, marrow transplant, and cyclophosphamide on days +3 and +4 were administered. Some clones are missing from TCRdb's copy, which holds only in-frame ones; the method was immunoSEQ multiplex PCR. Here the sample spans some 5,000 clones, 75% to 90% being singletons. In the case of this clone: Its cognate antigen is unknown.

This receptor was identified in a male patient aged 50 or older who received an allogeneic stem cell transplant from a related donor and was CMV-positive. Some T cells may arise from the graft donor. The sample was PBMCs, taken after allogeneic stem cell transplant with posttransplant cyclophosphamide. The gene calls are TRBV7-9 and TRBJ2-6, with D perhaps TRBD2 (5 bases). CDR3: CASSADPGTGSSGANVLTF. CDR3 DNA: TGTGCCAGCAGCGCCGATCCGGGAACCGGTAGCTCTGGGGCCAACGTCCTGACTTTC.